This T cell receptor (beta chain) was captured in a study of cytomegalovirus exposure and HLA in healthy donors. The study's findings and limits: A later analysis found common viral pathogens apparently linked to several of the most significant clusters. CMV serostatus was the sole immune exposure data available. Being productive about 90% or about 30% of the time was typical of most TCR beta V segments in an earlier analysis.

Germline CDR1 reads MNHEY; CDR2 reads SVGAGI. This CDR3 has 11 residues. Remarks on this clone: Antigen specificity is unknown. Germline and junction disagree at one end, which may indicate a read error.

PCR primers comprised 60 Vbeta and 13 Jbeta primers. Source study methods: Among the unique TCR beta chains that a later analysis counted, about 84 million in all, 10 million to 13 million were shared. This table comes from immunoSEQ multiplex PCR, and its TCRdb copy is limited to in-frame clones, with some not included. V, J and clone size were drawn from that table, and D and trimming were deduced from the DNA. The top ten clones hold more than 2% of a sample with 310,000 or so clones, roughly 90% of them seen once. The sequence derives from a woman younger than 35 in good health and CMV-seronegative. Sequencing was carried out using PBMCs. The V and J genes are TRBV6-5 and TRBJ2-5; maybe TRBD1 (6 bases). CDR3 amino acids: CASSYSTEGDF. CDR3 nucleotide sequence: TGTGCCAGCAGTTACTCTACAGAGGGGGACTTC.